The 20 T cell receptor beta chains below all came from one sample that was sequenced in a study of T cell repertoires in cytomegalovirus infection. No antigen has been identified for these receptors. TCRdb reanalysed the reads using MiXCR and keeps one entry per CDR3 protein. The sample has more than 300,000 distinct CDR3 sequences, about 35% seen once; the top ten hold about 13%. The specimen was cultured PBMCs, collected from culture after CMV antigen stimulation. Receptors originate from a human donor in good health (CMV status not recorded). Some clones in this sample may be carry-over from other donors' samples.

This clonotype appeared a few times. This chain's CDR3 is CASSKGTGWGEETQYF. The CDR3 DNA sequence: TGTGCCAGTAGTAAGGGGACAGGGTGGGGGGAAGAGACCCAGTACTTC. V is TRBV19 and J is TRBJ2-5, with 9 bases aligning to TRBD1. V lost 4 bases and J lost 3; bases outside the gene matches: 9. This CDR3 has 16 amino acids. Germline CDR1 reads LNHDA; CDR2 reads SQIVND (reference sequence).

This clonotype showed up many times. V usage is TRBV7-2 and J usage is TRBJ2-7; D possibly corresponds to TRBD2 (5 bases). In germline, CDR1 is SGHTA, CDR2 FQGNSA. V lost 3 bases, J lost 4 bases, and 16 bases lay in between. The CDR3 is made up of 15 amino acids. CDR3 in DNA: TGTGCCAGCAGCTTCAGCGGAGCTGCCCCGTACGAGCAGTACTTC. Protein sequence: CASSFSGAAPYEQYF.

This clonotype has only a few counts. V gene TRBV6-2 or TRBV6-3 combines with J gene TRBJ2-7; 8 nucleotides match TRBD1. J was trimmed by 2 bases and V by 2 bases; bases with no gene match: 5. The germline V gene has CDR1 MNHEY and CDR2 SVGEGT. The CDR3 is 15 residues long. This CDR3 reads CASSYPSTGAYEQYF. The CDR3 DNA reads as TGTGCCAGCAGTTACCCTTCGACAGGGGCCTACGAGCAGTACTTC.

The chain has TRBV20-1 and TRBJ2-5; D perhaps matches TRBD2 (5 bases). CDR3 length equals 13 residues. Trimming pared 3 bases from V and 7 bases from J, leaving 15 bases between. The germline gives CDR1 DFQATT, CDR2 SNEGSKA (reference sequence). The CDR3 bases are TGCAGTGCTAGTATAGGGCAGGCGGGGACCCAGTACTTC. Its translation: CSASIGQAGTQYF.

This clonotype was detected a few times. The rearrangement joins TRBV19 to TRBJ2-3, with 8 bases lining up with TRBD1. The CDR3 runs 14 residues. V shed 7 bases and J 8 bases; nucleotides not matched to a gene: 11. Germline CDR1 LNHDA, CDR2 SQIVND (reference sequence). CDR3 coding DNA: TGTGCCAGTAAACCGGGACAGGATCATATTACGCAGTATTTT. Its translation is CASKPGQDHITQYF.

The chain uses TRBV27 and TRBJ1-1; TRBD1 agrees at 7 bases. Germline-derived CDR1 and CDR2 are MNHEY and SMNVEV (reference sequence). The ends lost 5 bases at V and 0 bases at J; junction bases unmatched: 3. This CDR3 spans 14 amino acids. The CDR3 bases are TGTGCCAGCAGTAACCAGGGGGTGAACACTGAAGCTTTCTTT. Translated: CASSNQGVNTEAFF.

The sample holds a few counts of this clonotype. The rearrangement joins TRBV29-1 to TRBJ1-1; D possibly corresponds to TRBD1 (5 bases). Trimming pared 4 bases from V and 0 bases from J, leaving 9 bases between. This CDR3 is built from 13 residues. The V gene's germline CDR1 is SQVTM and CDR2 ANQGSEA. This CDR3 reads CSVVRQLNTEAFF. CDR3 nucleotides: TGCAGCGTTGTTCGACAGTTGAACACTGAAGCTTTCTTT.

This clonotype occurred a few times. The V call is TRBV10-3, the J call TRBJ2-1, with 7 bases that match TRBD2. CDR1 is ENHRY and CDR2 is SYGVKD in the germline V gene. The V segment lost 3 bases and the J segment 6 bases; nucleotides outside the gene matches: 14. The CDR3 is 17 residues long. The CDR3 is CAISDPGGAGRRNEQFF. The DNA of the CDR3 is TGTGCCATCAGTGACCCGGGAGGAGCGGGACGTCGCAATGAGCAGTTCTTC.

The sample holds a few counts of this clonotype. V and J are TRBV27 and TRBJ2-1; 8 nucleotides line up with TRBD1. In germline, CDR1 is MNHEY, CDR2 SMNVEV (reference sequence). V lost 4 bases, J lost 3 bases, and 14 bases stayed unmatched. The CDR3 is 18 residues long. As DNA, the CDR3 is TGTGCCAGCAGTTCTGGGCAGGGGGCTCGGGTTTACTACAATGAGCAGTTCTTC. This gives the protein CASSSGQGARVYYNEQFF.

The table lists this clonotype with a few counts. The chain recombines TRBV12-3 or TRBV12-4 with TRBJ2-1; maybe TRBD1 (6 bases). CDR3 length equals 16 residues. V lost 5 bases, J lost 7 bases, and 21 bases lay in between. The CDR3 DNA reads as TGTGCCAGCAGTGAAATACAGGGCCCGCATCTTAATGAGCAGTTCTTC. This gives the protein CASSEIQGPHLNEQFF.

This clonotype was recorded only once. This chain links TRBV28 with TRBJ1-5, with D possibly matching TRBD1 (6 bases). CDR1 and CDR2 (germline): MDHEN, SYDVKM. The CDR3 covers 12 residues. V was cut by 6 bases and J by 6 bases, with 9 bases left in between. In DNA form, the CDR3 reads TGTGCCAGCAGAACAGGGCGTCAGCCCCAGCATTTT. Protein sequence: CASRTGRQPQHF.

This clonotype showed up many times. The rearrangement uses TRBV7-2 and TRBJ2-2, with a weak D call TRBD1 (5 bases). Trimming took 5 bases from V and 1 from J, leaving 11 bases between them. This CDR3 comprises 15 residues. Germline CDR1 and CDR2: SGHTA and FQGNSA. This CDR3 reads CASSQQQENTGELFF. The CDR3 nucleotides are TGTGCCAGCAGCCAGCAACAGGAGAACACCGGGGAGCTGTTTTTT. The full variable domain, with the rest looked up from reference TRBV7-2 and TRBJ2-2, is GAGVSQSPSNKVTEKGKDVELRCDPISGHTALYWYRQSLGQGLEFLIYFQGNSAPDKSGLPSDRFSAERTGGSVSTLTIQRTQQEDSAVYLCASSQQQENTGELFFGEGSRLTVL.

The chain links TRBV7-2 to TRBJ2-3, with 9 bases matching TRBD2. J was trimmed by 5 bases and V by 1 base; bases with no gene match: 4. The length of the CDR3 is 15 residues. Per the germline V gene, CDR1 is SGHTA and CDR2 is FQGNSA. The CDR3 sequence is CASSLVAGAQDTQYF. For the CDR3, the DNA is TGTGCCAGCAGCTTAGTAGCGGGAGCTCAAGATACGCAGTATTTT.

This clonotype was counted between two and nine times. V usage is TRBV11-2 and J usage is TRBJ2-1; no clear D. The CDR3 runs 15 residues. The germline V and J ends were trimmed by 3 bases and 0 bases, with 9 bases remaining between them. Germline V gene data show CDR1 as SGHAT and CDR2 as FQNNGV. The CDR3 sequence: CASSLIPHSYNEQFF. CDR3 DNA sequence: TGTGCCAGCAGCTTGATTCCTCACTCCTACAATGAGCAGTTCTTC.

The chain employs TRBV6-5 and TRBJ1-6; TRBD1 is a possible D gene (5 bases). Germline lookup yields CDR1 MNHEY and CDR2 SVGAGI. CDR3 length equals 15 residues. Trimming cost V 6 bases and J 11 bases, with 20 bases left between them. The CDR3 is CASRTPSGAGTPLHF. As DNA, the CDR3 is TGTGCCAGCAGGACCCCTAGCGGGGCCGGGACACCCCTCCACTTT.

This chain joins TRBV5-1 and TRBJ2-1; 13 nucleotides match TRBD2. This CDR3 has 16 residues. The J segment lost 8 bases and the V segment lost 3 bases, leaving 8 bases of the junction unmatched. Germline V gene lookup returns CDR1 SGHRS and CDR2 YFSETQ. The CDR3 loop is CASSSRTSGSGYEQFF. The CDR3, as DNA: TGCGCCAGCAGCTCCCGGACTAGCGGGAGTGGCTATGAGCAGTTCTTC.

CDR3 in amino acids: CASEPREGTYEQYF. The DNA of the CDR3 is TGTGCCAGCGAACCCAGGGAGGGCACTTACGAGCAGTACTTC. The chain links TRBV18 to TRBJ2-7; the match to TRBD2 covers 7 bases. This CDR3 region has 14 residues. V dropped 8 bases and J dropped 4; count of bases not matched to a gene: 11. Germline CDR1 and CDR2: KGHSH and LQKENI.

This clonotype was seen repeatedly, ten times or more. The chain carries TRBV7-2 and TRBJ2-5; D may match TRBD1 or TRBD2 (7 bases each). This CDR3 region has 16 residues. Trimming took off 5 bases at V and 4 bases at J, with 20 bases between the two ends. In germline, CDR1 is SGHTA, CDR2 FQGNSA. CDR3 in DNA: TGTGCCAGCAGCCAGGGGGGGGCGGGAGTGGGAGAGACCCAGTACTTC. Translated, it gives CASSQGGAGVGETQYF.

Only a few counts were recorded for this clonotype. This chain uses TRBV7-9 with TRBJ2-1; 7 positions agree with TRBD1. Germline loops: CDR1 SEHNR, CDR2 FQNEAQ (reference sequence). V was pared by 4 bases and J by 6 bases, with 18 bases of the junction left unmatched. There are 18 residues in the CDR3. The DNA of the CDR3 is TGTGCCAGCAGCTCTCCGGGACAGAACGGCATAAGGGGCAATGAGCAGTTCTTC. This gives the protein CASSSPGQNGIRGNEQFF.

There are a few counts of this clonotype. J is TRBJ2-5 and V is TRBV11-3, with a tentative D call TRBD2 (6 bases). The CDR3 spans 15 residues. Germline V gene sequence: CDR1 SGHNT, CDR2 YENEEA. Trimming removed 1 base from V and 5 bases from J, with 14 bases in between. For the CDR3, the DNA is TGTGCCAGCAGCTTAGGGTCTGGGGGGTGGGAGACCCAGTACTTC. This encodes CASSLGSGGWETQYF.